Each of the 11 T cell receptor beta chains below was sequenced from the same sample in a study of cytomegalovirus exposure and HLA in healthy donors. PCR employed 60 Vbeta and 13 Jbeta primers. Repertoires were generated with immunoSEQ multiplex PCR, while TCRdb's copy carries only in-frame clones and drops some. The table includes 65,000 to 90,000 clones, roughly two thirds detected once. Sequencing input: PBMCs. The receptors stem from a woman between 35 and 50 years old in good health and CMV-seropositive.

V is TRBV4-1 and J is TRBJ1-6, with a weak D call TRBD1 (6 bases). V dropped 2 bases and J dropped 9 bases, with 14 bases sitting between them. The CDR3 contains 15 residues. In germline, CDR1 is MGHRA, CDR2 YSYEKL. The CDR3 spells CASSQSGTPSSPLHF. CDR3 nucleotides: TGCGCCAGCAGCCAATCCGGGACACCGAGTTCACCCCTCCACTTT.

This chain joins TRBV27 and TRBJ1-2; possible D gene TRBD1, 5 bases. The V end was cut by 7 bases, the J end by 4 bases, with 19 bases between. CDR1 and CDR2 from the germline V gene are MNHEY and SMNVEV (reference sequence). This CDR3 region has 15 residues. The CDR3 reads CASTMRGGASYGYTF. CDR3 nucleotides: TGTGCCAGCACAATGCGCGGTGGGGCTAGCTATGGCTACACCTTC.

The rearrangement links TRBV30 to TRBJ1-6; no clear D gene. The V end lost 3 bases, the J end lost 7 bases, and 10 bases lay between the germline ends. The CDR3 runs to 13 residues. CDR1 and CDR2 from the germline V gene are GTSNPN and SVGIG (reference sequence). DNA for the CDR3: TGTGCCTGGAGGGATCAACTAAATTCACCCCTCCACTTT. Translated: CAWRDQLNSPLHF.

In this sample, this clone turned up once. The sample has other DNA sequences that encode this CDR3 too. V and J are TRBV30 and TRBJ1-4; a weak D match, TRBD1 (5 bases). CDR3 length: 12 amino acids. The germline CDR1 and CDR2 sequences are GTSNPN and SVGIG (reference sequence). Trimming took off 3 bases at V and 8 bases at J, with 10 bases between the two ends. CDR3 region: CAWSVRGEKLFF. CDR3 DNA: TGTGCCTGGAGCGTTAGGGGCGAAAAACTGTTTTTT.

This sequence joins TRBV18 and TRBJ1-2; D ambiguous. Germline assignment: CDR1 KGHSH and CDR2 LQKENI. V was clipped by 2 bases and J by 5 bases, with 15 bases between them. This CDR3 has 15 amino acids. The CDR3 is CASSPGEASLYGYTF. The CDR3 region has the DNA TGTGCCAGCTCACCAGGGGAGGCGAGTCTTTATGGCTACACCTTC.

The chain carries TRBV9 and TRBJ2-1, with D maybe TRBD1 (5 bases). The germline V gene encodes CDR1 SGDLS and CDR2 YYNGEE. The length of the CDR3 is 14 residues. Trimming left V 2 bases short and J 8 bases short, with 14 bases between. The CDR3: CASSVDPKGDEQFF. Here the CDR3 DNA reads TGTGCCAGCAGCGTCGACCCAAAAGGGGATGAGCAGTTCTTC.

This clone appeared a few times. This chain links TRBV18 with TRBJ1-5; a weak D match, TRBD1 (5 bases). Trimming left V 6 bases short and J 2 bases short, with 11 bases between. Germline V gene lookup returns CDR1 KGHSH and CDR2 LQKENI. This CDR3 spans 14 amino acids. This CDR3 reads CASSPDSGNQPQHF. In DNA, the CDR3 is TGTGCCAGCTCTCCCGACAGCGGCAATCAGCCCCAGCATTTT.

The genes are TRBV2 and TRBJ1-1; D not certain. The germline V gene encodes CDR1 SNHLY and CDR2 FYNNEI. The CDR3 loop spans 14 amino acids. Trimming removed 6 bases at V and 0 bases at J, with 11 bases between. In DNA form, the CDR3 reads TGTGCCAGCAGCTATAACTTAATGAACACTGAAGCTTTCTTT. Protein: CASSYNLMNTEAFF.

This clone showed up just once. The chain joins TRBV18 to TRBJ2-5; D gene uncertain. Looked up from germline, CDR1 is KGHSH and CDR2 is LQKENI. CDR3 length: 12 residues. The V end was cut by 6 bases, the J end by 0 bases, with 5 bases between. The CDR3 region has the DNA TGTGCCAGCTCCCTGTACCAAGAGACCCAGTACTTC. Protein: CASSLYQETQYF.

This clone occurred a few times. The rearrangement links TRBV28 to TRBJ1-2; TRBD1 agrees at 11 bases. Germline loops: CDR1 MDHEN, CDR2 SYDVKM. The CDR3 is made up of 14 amino acids. Trimming at V came to 3 bases and at J to 5 bases, leaving 2 bases not matched to a gene. DNA of the CDR3: TGTGCCAGCAGTTTTGGGGACAGGGGGTATGGCTACACCTTC. Protein product: CASSFGDRGYGYTF.

J is TRBJ1-4 and V is TRBV18; no firm D call. Trimming pared 4 bases from V and 4 bases from J, leaving 7 bases between. This CDR3 is built from 13 residues. Germline lookup yields CDR1 KGHSH and CDR2 LQKENI. CDR3: CASSQGVNEKLFF. The CDR3 DNA sequence: TGTGCCAGCTCACAGGGAGTTAATGAAAAACTGTTTTTT.